This T cell receptor beta chain was identified during a study of blood T cell repertoires in COVID-19. The CDR3 consists of 15 residues. V shed 6 bases, J shed 4 bases, and the junction held 6 bases outside the gene matches. The germline V gene has CDR1 MNHEY and CDR2 SVGAGI. Using immunoSEQ multiplex PCR, the repertoire was profiled, and TCRdb retains in-frame clones only, with some absent. The data show 200,000 to 300,000 clones, around 87% seen once. The J gene is TRBJ1-6, the V gene TRBV6-5, with 7 bases lining up with TRBD1. Sequencing was performed on peripheral blood. The clonotype was recovered from a woman in her seventies with active or convalescent COVID-19. Written as DNA, the CDR3 is TGTGCCAGCAGACCTGGGACAGCTTATAATTCACCCCTCCACTTT. This sequence encodes CASRPGTAYNSPLHF.